The source of this TCR beta chain is a study of T cell responses to AZD1222 COVID-19 vaccine. Germline V gives CDR1 SGHDT, CDR2 YYEEEE. Trimming pared 4 bases from V and 4 bases from J, leaving 14 bases between. The CDR3 loop spans 14 amino acids. Comment on this clone: The antigen is undetermined.

Method: immunoSEQ multiplex PCR; TCRdb's copy keeps in-frame clones and lacks some. The sample holds roughly 120,000 clones, about 85% seen once. Study findings and constraints: White British people made up most donors, females outnumbered males, and clonal diversity was possibly underestimated.

The input for sequencing was peripheral blood, taken on day 0 of AZD1222 vaccination. The J gene is TRBJ1-1, the V gene TRBV5-6; perhaps TRBD1 as D (5 bases). This clonotype was obtained from an adult in good health. CDR3 DNA: TGTGCCAGCAGCGTGGGACTCCCTCCCACTGAAGCTTTCTTT. Its translation is CASSVGLPPTEAFF.